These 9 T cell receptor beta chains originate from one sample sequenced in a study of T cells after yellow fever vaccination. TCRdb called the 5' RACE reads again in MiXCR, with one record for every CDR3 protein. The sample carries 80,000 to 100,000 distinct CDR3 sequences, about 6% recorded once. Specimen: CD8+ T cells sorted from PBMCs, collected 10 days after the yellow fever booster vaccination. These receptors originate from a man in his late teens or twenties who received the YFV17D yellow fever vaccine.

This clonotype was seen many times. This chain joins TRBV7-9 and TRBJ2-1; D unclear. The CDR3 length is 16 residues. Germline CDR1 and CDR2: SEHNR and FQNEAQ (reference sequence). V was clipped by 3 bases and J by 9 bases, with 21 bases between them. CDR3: CASSFLLGRPASEQFF. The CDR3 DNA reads TGTGCCAGCAGCTTTCTACTCGGACGACCGGCAAGTGAGCAGTTCTTC.

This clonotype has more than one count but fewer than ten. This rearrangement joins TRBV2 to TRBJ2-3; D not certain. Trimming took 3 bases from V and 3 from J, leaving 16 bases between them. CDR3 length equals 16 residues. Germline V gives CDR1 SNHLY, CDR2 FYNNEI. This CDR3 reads CASSDTGTYWTDTQYF. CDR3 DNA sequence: TGTGCCAGCAGTGATACTGGTACTTACTGGACAGATACGCAGTATTTT.

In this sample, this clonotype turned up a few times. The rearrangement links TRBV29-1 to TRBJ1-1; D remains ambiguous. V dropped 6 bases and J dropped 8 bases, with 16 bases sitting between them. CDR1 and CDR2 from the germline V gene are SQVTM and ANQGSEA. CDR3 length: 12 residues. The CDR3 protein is CSVPKSEGEAFF. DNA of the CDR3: TGCAGCGTCCCCAAGAGCGAAGGAGAAGCTTTCTTT.

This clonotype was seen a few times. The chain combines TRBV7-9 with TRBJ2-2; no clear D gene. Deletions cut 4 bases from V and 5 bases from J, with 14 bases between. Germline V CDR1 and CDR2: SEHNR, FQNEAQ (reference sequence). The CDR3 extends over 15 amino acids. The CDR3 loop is CASSSTSHGTGELFF. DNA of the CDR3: TGTGCCAGCAGCTCAACCTCCCACGGTACCGGGGAGCTGTTTTTT.

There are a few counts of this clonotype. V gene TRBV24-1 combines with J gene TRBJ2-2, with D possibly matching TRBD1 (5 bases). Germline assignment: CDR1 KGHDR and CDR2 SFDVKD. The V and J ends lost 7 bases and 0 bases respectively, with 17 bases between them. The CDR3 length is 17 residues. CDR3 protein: CATRSQQGDSNTGELFF. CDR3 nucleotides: TGTGCCACCAGGAGTCAGCAGGGTGATTCGAACACCGGGGAGCTGTTTTTT.

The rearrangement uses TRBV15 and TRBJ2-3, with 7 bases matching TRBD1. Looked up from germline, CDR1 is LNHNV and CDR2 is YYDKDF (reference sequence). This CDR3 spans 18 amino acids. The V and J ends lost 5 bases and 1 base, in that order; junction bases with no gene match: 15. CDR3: CATSPNTIDRVGTDTQYF. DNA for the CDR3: TGTGCCACCAGCCCGAATACAATTGACAGGGTCGGCACAGATACGCAGTATTTT.

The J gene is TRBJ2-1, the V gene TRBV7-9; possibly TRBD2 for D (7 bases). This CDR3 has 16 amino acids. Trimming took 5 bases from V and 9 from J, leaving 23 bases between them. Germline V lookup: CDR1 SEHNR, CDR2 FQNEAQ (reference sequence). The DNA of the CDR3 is TGTGCCAGCAGCCGAATGCTTTGGGGGGGCGGCGGTGAGCAGTTCTTC. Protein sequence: CASSRMLWGGGGEQFF.

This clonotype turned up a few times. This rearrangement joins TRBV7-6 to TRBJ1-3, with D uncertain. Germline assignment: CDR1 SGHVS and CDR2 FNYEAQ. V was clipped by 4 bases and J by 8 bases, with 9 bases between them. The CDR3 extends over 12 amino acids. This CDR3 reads CASSSDPYTIYF. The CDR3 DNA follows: TGTGCCAGCAGCTCGGACCCCTACACCATATATTTT.

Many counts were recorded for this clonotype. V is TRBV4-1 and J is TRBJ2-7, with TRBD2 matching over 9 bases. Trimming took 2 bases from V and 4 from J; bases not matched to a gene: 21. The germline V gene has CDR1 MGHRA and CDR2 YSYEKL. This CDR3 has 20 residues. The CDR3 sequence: CASSQKAALGLAGAAYEQYV. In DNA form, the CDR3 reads TGCGCCAGCAGCCAAAAAGCGGCCCTTGGTTTAGCGGGGGCCGCATACGAGCAGTACGTC.